These T cell receptor beta chains were read from a single sample in a study of blood T cell repertoires in COVID-19. The table came from immunoSEQ multiplex PCR; TCRdb's copy has only in-frame clones and leaves some out. In the table there are some 270,000 clones, more than 70% of which are singletons. The sample comprised peripheral blood. The source is a woman older than 75 with COVID-19, enrolled during active disease. Each CDR3 is given with its conserved first and last residue.

cdr3_aa v_call cdr3_length
CASSLAGTGVGTDTQYF TRBV5-1 17
CASNLQETGYTF TRBV7-9 12
CAISEYQAGDHNEQFF TRBV10-3 16
CAWNGSPGETQYF TRBV30 13
CASSTENNEQFF TRBV5-1 12
CAWSVRGQGAEKLFF TRBV30 15
CASSLASPGTGGSNQPQHF TRBV5-5 19
CASSLSGGGYGYTF TRBV6-5 14
CASSQVGYYGYTF TRBV7-3 13
CSAPRDRGVEGYTF TRBV29-1 14
CASSRNDWGPNYGYTF TRBV28 16
CATSRDPRGFYGYTF TRBV15 15
CASSPLGGQGASRGTQYF TRBV7-9 18
CASSPSSGGSYEQFF TRBV11-1 15
CASSFLDRYQPQHF TRBV19 14
CASSFNPTGHSNTEAFF TRBV5-1 17
CASSERGQGGQPQHF TRBV2 15
CASGRGQENTGELFF TRBV2 15
CASSDVGGGAGDTQYF TRBV2 16
CASSVEEGYSYGYTF TRBV9 15
CASSPPGSASAPRVDTQYF TRBV7-2 19
CASSISSGGVEEYF TRBV7-2 14
CAISEQISNQPQHF TRBV10-3 14
CASSRGGKETQYF TRBV11-2 13
CSASHWSGVGYTF TRBV20-1 13
CASSPLEGHAEAFF TRBV5-1 14
CAISESGGVNEKLFF TRBV10-3 15
CASSRSGGRDPEAFF TRBV4-2 15
CASSSPTPGGITEAFF TRBV28 16
CASSLATDQETQYF TRBV11-3 14
CASSEVAGGEYF TRBV2 12
CASSLDSRDTGELFF TRBV5-4 15
CATSTTSLPGTRKGYTF TRBV15 17
CASISTEDYGYTF TRBV6-5 13
CASSKLAGGATDTQYF TRBV2 16
CASSFNSPGQGVDGYTF TRBV5-1 17
CASSLANRDRTRTYGYTF TRBV5-6 18
CASTRTEPYEQYF TRBV28 13
CASSPPVGGAYNEQFF TRBV3-1/TRBV3-2 16
CASSSHGGIYEQYF TRBV7-9 14